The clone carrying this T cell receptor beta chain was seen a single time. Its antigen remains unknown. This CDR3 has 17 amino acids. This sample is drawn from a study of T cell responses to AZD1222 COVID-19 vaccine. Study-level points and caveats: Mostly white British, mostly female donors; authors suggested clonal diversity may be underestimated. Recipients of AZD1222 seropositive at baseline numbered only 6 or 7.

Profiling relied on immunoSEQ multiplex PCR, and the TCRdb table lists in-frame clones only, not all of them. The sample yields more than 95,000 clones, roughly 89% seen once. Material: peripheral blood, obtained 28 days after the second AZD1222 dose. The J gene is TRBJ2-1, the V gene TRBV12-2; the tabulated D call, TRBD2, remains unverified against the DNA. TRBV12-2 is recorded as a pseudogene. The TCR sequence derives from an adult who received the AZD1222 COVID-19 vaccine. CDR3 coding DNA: TGTGCAAGTCGCTACAGAAGGGAAGCGGGGCCTTACAATGAGCAGTTCTTC. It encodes CASRYRREAGPYNEQFF.